Given below is one T cell receptor (beta chain) in context. Germline V CDR1 and CDR2: MNHEY, SMNVEV (reference sequence). This CDR3 has 15 residues. V was clipped by 6 bases and J by 5 bases; unmatched bases: 11. This sample was taken from a study of blood T cell repertoires in COVID-19. Study-wide context: The origin of the acute and convalescent COVID-19 samples was the United States, Italy and Spain. T cells, B-cell-depleted T cells, or PBMCs supplied cDNA or gDNA.

Patients at the Seattle site were enrolled during active infection and followed longitudinally. Per the original methods: Estimates of nucleated cell counts were drawn from the amplification of reference gene primers. Generated by immunoSEQ multiplex PCR, the TCRdb table keeps only in-frame clones and is missing some. That table furnishes V, J and clone size, whereas the DNA furnished D and trimming. This sample has over 200,000 clones, with 85% to 90% found just once. Sequencing used peripheral blood. The rearrangement uses TRBV27 and TRBJ2-3; the match to TRBD2 covers 7 bases. The clonotype was recovered from a man aged 30 to 39 with COVID-19, enrolled during active disease. CDR3 region: CASRGLAVGEDTQYF. For the CDR3, the DNA is TGTGCCAGCAGAGGTCTAGCGGTGGGGGAAGATACGCAGTATTTT.